Listed here are 12 T cell receptor beta chains from one sample, sequenced in a study of blood T cell repertoires in COVID-19. TCRdb keeps only in-frame clones here, not all; method: immunoSEQ multiplex PCR. The table shows a few hundred thousand clones, with roughly 80% occurring only once. The sample was PBMCs or T cells enriched from blood (not recorded which). These receptors came from a man aged 25-40 years with acute COVID-19.

CDR3 DNA: TGTGCCAGCACCTTAGGGGGGACAGGGAATCAGCCCCAGCATTTT. This codes for CASTLGGTGNQPQHF. V usage is TRBV6-5 and J usage is TRBJ1-5, with 9 bases lining up with TRBD1. Germline loops: CDR1 MNHEY, CDR2 SVGAGI. The length of the CDR3 is 15 residues. With 7 bases clipped from V and 4 bases from J, the junction kept 8 bases outside the gene matches.

The chain links TRBV28 to TRBJ1-5; weak D call: TRBD1 (5 bases). The germline gives CDR1 MDHEN, CDR2 SYDVKM. The V gene lost 2 bases and the J gene lost 0 bases, with 11 bases spanning the gap. There are 16 residues in the CDR3. The CDR3 region has the DNA TGTGCCAGCAGTTTAGGTGCAGGGTATAGCAATCAGCCCCAGCATTTT. It encodes CASSLGAGYSNQPQHF.

This clone was seen only once. The chain joins TRBV7-9 to TRBJ1-2; possible D gene TRBD1, 5 bases. CDR1 SEHNR and CDR2 FQNEAQ come from the germline V gene (reference sequence). V lost 2 bases and J 8 bases, leaving 18 bases between the germline ends. This CDR3 region has 15 residues. The CDR3 loop is CASSLTGPAVGGYTF. CDR3 in DNA: TGTGCCAGCAGCTTAACAGGACCAGCCGTCGGGGGCTACACCTTC. Full variable domain (missing parts from reference TRBV7-9 and TRBJ1-2): DTGVSQNPRHKITKRGQNVTFRCDPISEHNRLYWYRQTLGQGPEFLTYFQNEAQLEKSRLLSDRFSAERPKGSFSTLEIQRTEQGDSAMYLCASSLTGPAVGGYTFGSGTRLTVV.

CDR3 region: CASSQTHQGGYTF. The DNA of the CDR3 is TGTGCCAGTAGTCAGACACACCAGGGCGGCTACACCTTC. The rearrangement links TRBV19 to TRBJ1-2, with D possibly being TRBD1 (5 bases). Germline V CDR1 and CDR2: LNHDA, SQIVND (reference sequence). This CDR3 comprises 13 residues. Trimming removed 5 bases at V and 8 bases at J, with 15 bases between.

This rearrangement joins TRBV10-1 to TRBJ1-1; a weak D match, TRBD1 (6 bases). The germline gives CDR1 WNHNN, CDR2 SYGVQD (reference sequence). V was pared by 6 bases and J by 5 bases, with 16 bases between. This CDR3 comprises 14 residues. The CDR3 loop reads CASSVDRSGTEAFF. In DNA form, the CDR3 reads TGCGCCAGCAGCGTTGACAGGTCTGGGACTGAAGCTTTCTTT.

This clone was detected many times. The rearrangement uses TRBV7-9 and TRBJ1-3, with D unresolved. V was shortened by 5 bases and J by 3 bases, with 20 bases between the two germline ends. There are 17 residues in the CDR3. Germline CDR1 and CDR2: SEHNR and FQNEAQ (reference sequence). The DNA for the CDR3 is TGTGCCAGCAGCCCTAGAGGGCCGGCAAAGGTTGGAAACACCATATATTTT. Residues: CASSPRGPAKVGNTIYF.

This clone was found a few times. The V call is TRBV30, the J call TRBJ2-2; the match to TRBD1 covers 10 bases. CDR3 length: 14 residues. Germline V lookup: CDR1 GTSNPN, CDR2 SVGIG (reference sequence). Trimming at V came to 3 bases and at J to 6 bases, leaving 4 bases not matched to a gene. The CDR3 loop reads CAWRGQGYSGELFF. The DNA of the CDR3 is TGTGCCTGGAGGGGACAGGGGTATTCCGGGGAGCTGTTTTTT.

This clone was observed a few times. The chain has TRBV19 and TRBJ1-6, with 11 positions matching TRBD1. Germline-derived CDR1 and CDR2 are LNHDA and SQIVND (reference sequence). Trimming took 6 bases from V and 7 from J; bases not matched to a gene: 5. CDR3 length: 15 residues. The CDR3 DNA sequence: TGTGCCAGTAGCCCCCGGGACAGGGGGAATTCACCCCTCCACTTT. The encoded protein is CASSPRDRGNSPLHF.

V gene TRBV12-3 or TRBV12-4 combines with J gene TRBJ1-1; tentative D call: TRBD1 (5 bases). This CDR3 is 12 amino acids long. Trimming left V 1 base short and J 5 bases short, with 5 bases between. The chain's CDR3 is CASSLEGTEAFF. The DNA of the CDR3 is TGTGCCAGCAGTTTAGAGGGGACTGAAGCTTTCTTT.

The V call is TRBV7-3, the J call TRBJ1-1, with 7 bases identical to TRBD1. V shed 8 bases and J 5 bases; nucleotides not matched to a gene: 5. Germline V gives CDR1 SGHTA, CDR2 FQGTGA. This CDR3 is 12 amino acids long. This chain's CDR3 is CASSSGGTEAFF. The CDR3 coding sequence is TGTGCCAGCTCATCAGGGGGGACTGAAGCTTTCTTT.

The chain links TRBV11-2 to TRBJ1-1; D gene unclear. The CDR3 consists of 14 residues. CDR1 is SGHAT, CDR2 FQNNGV, per germline. The V end was cut by 1 base, the J end by 5 bases, with 11 bases between. The CDR3 sequence: CASSLGRFETEAFF. CDR3 in DNA: TGTGCCAGCAGCTTAGGGCGGTTTGAAACTGAAGCTTTCTTT.

The rearrangement joins TRBV28 to TRBJ1-2; the match to TRBD1 covers 7 bases. CDR1 is MDHEN and CDR2 is SYDVKM in the germline V gene. The CDR3 runs 14 residues. Germline trimming cut 7 bases from V and 1 base from J; bases unmatched to any gene: 6. The CDR3 DNA follows: TGTGCCAGCATGATTCGACAGGGTAACTATGGCTACACCTTC. Protein product: CASMIRQGNYGYTF.